Below are 4 T cell receptor beta chains sequenced from a single sample in a study of blood T cell repertoires in COVID-19. Libraries were prepared by immunoSEQ multiplex PCR; TCRdb keeps only in-frame clonotypes and omits some of them. The sample holds about 82,000 clones, around 67% seen once. Sequenced input: peripheral blood. These receptor sequences come from a human donor with acute or convalescent COVID-19. The donor label of this sample is uncertain.

V gene TRBV6-5 combines with J gene TRBJ2-2; 8 positions agree with TRBD1. The J segment lost 6 bases and the V segment lost 4 bases, leaving 7 bases of the junction unmatched. CDR1 and CDR2 from the germline V gene are MNHEY and SVGAGI. The CDR3 extends over 15 amino acids. CDR3 sequence (DNA): TGTGCCAGCAGTTTCGTGAACAGGGGGTCCGGGGAGCTGTTTTTT. It specifies CASSFVNRGSGELFF.

Note on this clone: Mismatch with germline at one junction end may stem from a read error. The rearrangement uses TRBV6-5 and TRBJ1-5; tentatively, D is TRBD1 (6 bases). The CDR3 consists of 13 residues. Per germline, CDR1 MNHEY and CDR2 SVGAGI. The CDR3 DNA follows: TGTGCCAGCAGTTTCGGGGACAATCAACCCCAGCATTTT. It specifies CASSFGDNQPQHF.

The chain combines TRBV7-2 with TRBJ2-2, with 9 bases lining up with TRBD1. Germline loops: CDR1 SGHTA, CDR2 FQGNSA. The CDR3 is 16 residues long. The V segment lost 7 bases and the J segment 6 bases; nucleotides outside the gene matches: 12. Here the CDR3 reads CASTLRGQGTAGELFF. CDR3 DNA sequence: TGTGCCAGCACCCTCAGGGGACAGGGAACGGCCGGGGAGCTGTTTTTT.

J is TRBJ1-1 and V is TRBV12-3 or TRBV12-4; 7 bases agree with TRBD1. Trimming removed 6 bases from V and 8 bases from J; junction bases left unmatched: 6. This CDR3 is 12 amino acids long. CDR3 in amino acids: CASSRDREEAFF. The CDR3 bases are TGTGCCAGCAGCCGAGACAGGGAGGAAGCTTTCTTT.